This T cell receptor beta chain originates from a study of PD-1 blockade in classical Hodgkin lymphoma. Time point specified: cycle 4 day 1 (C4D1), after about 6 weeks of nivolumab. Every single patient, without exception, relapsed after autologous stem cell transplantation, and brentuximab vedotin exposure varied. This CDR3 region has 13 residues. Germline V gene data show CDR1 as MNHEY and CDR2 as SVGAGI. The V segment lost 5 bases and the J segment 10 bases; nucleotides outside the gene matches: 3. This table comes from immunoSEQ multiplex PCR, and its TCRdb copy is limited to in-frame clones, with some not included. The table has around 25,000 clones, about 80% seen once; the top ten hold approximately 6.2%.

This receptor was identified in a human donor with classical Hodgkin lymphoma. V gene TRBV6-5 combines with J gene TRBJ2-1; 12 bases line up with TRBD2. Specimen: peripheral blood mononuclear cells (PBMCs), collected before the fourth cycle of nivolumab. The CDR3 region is CASSHGLAGEQFF. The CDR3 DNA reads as TGTGCCAGCAGTCATGGACTAGCGGGAGAGCAGTTCTTC.